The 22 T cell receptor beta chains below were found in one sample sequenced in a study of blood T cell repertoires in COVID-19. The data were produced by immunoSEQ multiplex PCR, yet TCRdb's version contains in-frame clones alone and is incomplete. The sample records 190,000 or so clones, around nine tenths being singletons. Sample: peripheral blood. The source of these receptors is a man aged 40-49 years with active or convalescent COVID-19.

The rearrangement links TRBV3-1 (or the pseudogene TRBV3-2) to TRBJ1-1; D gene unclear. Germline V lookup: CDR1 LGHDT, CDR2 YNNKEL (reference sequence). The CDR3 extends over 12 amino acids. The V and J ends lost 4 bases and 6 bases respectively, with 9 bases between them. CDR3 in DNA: TGTGCCAGCAGCCCGGGTGTCCCTGAAGCTTTCTTT. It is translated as CASSPGVPEAFF.

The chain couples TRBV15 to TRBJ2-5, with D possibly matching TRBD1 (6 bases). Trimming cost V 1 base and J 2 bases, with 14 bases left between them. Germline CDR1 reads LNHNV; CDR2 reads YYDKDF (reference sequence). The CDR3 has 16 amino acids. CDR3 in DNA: TGTGCCACCAGCAGAGGGGGGCAGGGGCGACAAGAGACCCAGTACTTC. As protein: CATSRGGQGRQETQYF.

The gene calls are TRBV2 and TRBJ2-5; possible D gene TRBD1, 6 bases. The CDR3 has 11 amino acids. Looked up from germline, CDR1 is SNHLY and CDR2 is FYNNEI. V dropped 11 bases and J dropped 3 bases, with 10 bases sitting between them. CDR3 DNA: TGTGCCGGACAGACTGAAGAGACCCAGTACTTC. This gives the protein CAGQTEETQYF.

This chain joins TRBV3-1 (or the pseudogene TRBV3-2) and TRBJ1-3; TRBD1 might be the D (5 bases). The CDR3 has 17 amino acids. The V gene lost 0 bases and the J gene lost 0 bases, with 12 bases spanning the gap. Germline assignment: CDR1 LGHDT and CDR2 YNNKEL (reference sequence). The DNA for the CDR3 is TGTGCCAGCAGCCAAGATGAGGGGAGGGACTCTGGAAACACCATATATTTT. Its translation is CASSQDEGRDSGNTIYF.

CDR3 in amino acids: CASSQVGGELYTF. The CDR3 DNA is TGCGCCAGCAGCCAAGTTGGAGGGGAGCTCTACACCTTC. The V call is TRBV4-1, the J call TRBJ1-2; D might be TRBD1 (5 bases). The V and J ends lost 1 base and 10 bases respectively, with 13 bases between them. The CDR3 consists of 13 residues. In germline, CDR1 is MGHRA, CDR2 YSYEKL.

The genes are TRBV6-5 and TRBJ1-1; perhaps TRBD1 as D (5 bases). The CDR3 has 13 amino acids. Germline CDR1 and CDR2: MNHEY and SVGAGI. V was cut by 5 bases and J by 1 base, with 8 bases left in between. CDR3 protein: CASSIQANTEAFF. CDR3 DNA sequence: TGTGCCAGCAGTATACAGGCGAACACTGAAGCTTTCTTT.

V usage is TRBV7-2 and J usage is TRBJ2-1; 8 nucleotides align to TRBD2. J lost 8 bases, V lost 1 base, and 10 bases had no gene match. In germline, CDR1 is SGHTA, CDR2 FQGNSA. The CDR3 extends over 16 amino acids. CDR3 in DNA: TGTGCCAGCAGCTTAGTAGCGGGGAACGGGATGGATGAGCAGTTCTTC. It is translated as CASSLVAGNGMDEQFF.

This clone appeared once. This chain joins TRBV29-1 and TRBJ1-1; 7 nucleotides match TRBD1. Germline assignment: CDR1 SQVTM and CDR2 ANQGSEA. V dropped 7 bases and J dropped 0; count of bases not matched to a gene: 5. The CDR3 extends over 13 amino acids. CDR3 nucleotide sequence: TGCAGCGCTATACAGGGGATGAACACTGAAGCTTTCTTT. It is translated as CSAIQGMNTEAFF.

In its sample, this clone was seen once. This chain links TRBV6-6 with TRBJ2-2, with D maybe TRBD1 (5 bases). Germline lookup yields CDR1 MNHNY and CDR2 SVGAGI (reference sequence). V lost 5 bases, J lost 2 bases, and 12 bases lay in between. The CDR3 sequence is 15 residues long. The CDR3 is CASSPRQKNTGELFF. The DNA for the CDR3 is TGTGCCAGCAGTCCCCGACAGAAAAACACCGGGGAGCTGTTTTTT.

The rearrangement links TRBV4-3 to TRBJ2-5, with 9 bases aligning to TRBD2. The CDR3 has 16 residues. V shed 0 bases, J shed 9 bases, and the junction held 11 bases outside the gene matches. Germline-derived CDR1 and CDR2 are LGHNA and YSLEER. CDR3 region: CASSQETSGQGGAQYF. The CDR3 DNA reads TGCGCCAGCAGCCAAGAGACTAGCGGCCAGGGCGGGGCCCAGTACTTC.

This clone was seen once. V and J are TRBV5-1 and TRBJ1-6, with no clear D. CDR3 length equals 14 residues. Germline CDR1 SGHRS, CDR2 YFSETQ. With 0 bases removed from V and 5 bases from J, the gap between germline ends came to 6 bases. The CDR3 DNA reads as TGCGCCAGCAGCTTGGGTCAGGATAATTCACCCCTCCACTTT. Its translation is CASSLGQDNSPLHF.

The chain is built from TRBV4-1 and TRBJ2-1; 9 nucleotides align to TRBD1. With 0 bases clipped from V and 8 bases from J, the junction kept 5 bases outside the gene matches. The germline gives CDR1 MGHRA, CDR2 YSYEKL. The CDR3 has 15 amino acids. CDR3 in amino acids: CASSQDGTGSDEQFF. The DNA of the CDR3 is TGCGCCAGCAGCCAAGATGGGACAGGGAGCGATGAGCAGTTCTTC.

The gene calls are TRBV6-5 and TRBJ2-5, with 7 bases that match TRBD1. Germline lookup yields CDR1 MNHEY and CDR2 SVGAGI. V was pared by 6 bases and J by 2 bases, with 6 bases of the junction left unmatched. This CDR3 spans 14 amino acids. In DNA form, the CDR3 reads TGTGCCAGCAGGGTCACAGGGGAGCAAGAGACCCAGTACTTC. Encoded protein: CASRVTGEQETQYF.

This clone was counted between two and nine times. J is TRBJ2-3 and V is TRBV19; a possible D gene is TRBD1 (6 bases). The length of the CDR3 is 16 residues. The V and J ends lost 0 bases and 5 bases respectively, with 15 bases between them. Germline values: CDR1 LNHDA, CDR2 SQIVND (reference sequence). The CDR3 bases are TGTGCCAGTAGTATAGATTTTCAGGGGTGGGTAGATACGCAGTATTTT. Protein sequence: CASSIDFQGWVDTQYF.

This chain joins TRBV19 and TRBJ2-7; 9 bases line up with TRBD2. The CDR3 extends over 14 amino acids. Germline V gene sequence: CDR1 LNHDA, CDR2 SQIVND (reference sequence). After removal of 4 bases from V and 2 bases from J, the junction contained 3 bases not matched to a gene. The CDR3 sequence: CASSTASGTYEQYF. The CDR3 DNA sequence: TGTGCCAGTAGTACGGCTAGCGGGACCTACGAGCAGTACTTC.

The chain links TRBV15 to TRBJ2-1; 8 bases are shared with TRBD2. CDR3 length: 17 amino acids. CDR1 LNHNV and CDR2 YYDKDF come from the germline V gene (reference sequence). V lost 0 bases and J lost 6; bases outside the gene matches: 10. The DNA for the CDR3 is TGTGCCACCAGCAGAGACCCCGGGACTAGGAGGCTCAATGAGCAGTTCTTC. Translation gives CATSRDPGTRRLNEQFF.

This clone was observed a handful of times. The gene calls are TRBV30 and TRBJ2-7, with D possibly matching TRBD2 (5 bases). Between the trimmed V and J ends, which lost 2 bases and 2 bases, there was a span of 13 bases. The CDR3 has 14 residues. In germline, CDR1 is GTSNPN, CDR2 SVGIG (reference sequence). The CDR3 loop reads CAWSRPPGTYEQYF. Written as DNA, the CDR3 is TGTGCCTGGAGTCGCCCCCCGGGGACCTACGAGCAGTACTTC.

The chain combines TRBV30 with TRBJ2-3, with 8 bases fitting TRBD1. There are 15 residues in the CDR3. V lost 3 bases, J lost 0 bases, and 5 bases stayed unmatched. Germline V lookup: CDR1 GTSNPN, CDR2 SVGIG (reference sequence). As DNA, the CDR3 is TGTGCCTGGAGCGGGACAGGCCATAGCACAGATACGCAGTATTTT. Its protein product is CAWSGTGHSTDTQYF.

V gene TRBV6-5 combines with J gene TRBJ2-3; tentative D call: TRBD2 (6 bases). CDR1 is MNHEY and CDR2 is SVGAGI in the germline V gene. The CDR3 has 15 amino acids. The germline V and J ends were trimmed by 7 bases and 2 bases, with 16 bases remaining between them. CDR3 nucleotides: TGTGCCAGCACTAGCCGGACTACCAACACAGATACGCAGTATTTT. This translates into CASTSRTTNTDTQYF.

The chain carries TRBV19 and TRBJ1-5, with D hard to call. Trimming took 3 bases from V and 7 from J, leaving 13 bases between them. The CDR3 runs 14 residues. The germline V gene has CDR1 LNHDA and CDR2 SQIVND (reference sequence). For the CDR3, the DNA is TGTGCCAGTAGTATCGTGGGTAGCGGGCAGCCCCAGCATTTT. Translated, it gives CASSIVGSGQPQHF.

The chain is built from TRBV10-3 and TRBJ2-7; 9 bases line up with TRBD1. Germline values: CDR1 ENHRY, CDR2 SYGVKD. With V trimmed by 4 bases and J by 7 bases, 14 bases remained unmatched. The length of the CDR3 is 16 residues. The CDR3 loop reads CAISARPGQGIYEQYF. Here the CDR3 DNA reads TGTGCCATCAGTGCACGCCCGGGACAGGGTATTTATGAGCAGTACTTC.

CDR3 sequence: CASRERMNTEAFF. CDR3 nucleotides: TGTGCCAGCAGGGAGCGTATGAACACTGAAGCTTTCTTT. The chain has TRBV11-2 and TRBJ1-1; D is unresolved. The V and J ends lost 6 bases and 0 bases respectively, with 8 bases between them. This CDR3 is 13 amino acids long. The germline gives CDR1 SGHAT, CDR2 FQNNGV.